This T cell receptor beta chain was documented in a study of graft-versus-host responses after intestinal transplantation. Background on the study: Each patient got anti-thymocyte globulin induction, then tacrolimus and steroids for around three years.

The germline gives CDR1 SGHRS, CDR2 YFSETQ. Losses at the gene ends were 4 bases for V and 5 bases for J; bases not matched to a gene: 6. The CDR3 sequence is 14 residues long. Produced via immunoSEQ multiplex PCR; TCRdb's table is partial and in-frame only. In the table there are about 25,000 clones, over 35% of which are singletons. The culture paired 200,000 irradiated violet-dye-labeled stimulators with 200,000 CFSE-labeled responders. Sequences were derived from alloreactive CD4+ T cells from a mixed lymphocyte reaction culture, sampled before intestinal transplant. Subset meaning: CFSE-low proliferating T cells sorted from roughly six-day pre-transplant mixed lymphocyte reaction (GvH or HvG direction). This rearrangement joins TRBV5-1 to TRBJ2-5; 9 bases align to TRBD1. This clonotype originated in a human patient who received an intestinal transplant. The CDR3 protein is CASSHRTGEETQYF. Written as DNA, the CDR3 is TGCGCCAGCAGCCACCGGACAGGGGAGGAGACCCAGTACTTC.